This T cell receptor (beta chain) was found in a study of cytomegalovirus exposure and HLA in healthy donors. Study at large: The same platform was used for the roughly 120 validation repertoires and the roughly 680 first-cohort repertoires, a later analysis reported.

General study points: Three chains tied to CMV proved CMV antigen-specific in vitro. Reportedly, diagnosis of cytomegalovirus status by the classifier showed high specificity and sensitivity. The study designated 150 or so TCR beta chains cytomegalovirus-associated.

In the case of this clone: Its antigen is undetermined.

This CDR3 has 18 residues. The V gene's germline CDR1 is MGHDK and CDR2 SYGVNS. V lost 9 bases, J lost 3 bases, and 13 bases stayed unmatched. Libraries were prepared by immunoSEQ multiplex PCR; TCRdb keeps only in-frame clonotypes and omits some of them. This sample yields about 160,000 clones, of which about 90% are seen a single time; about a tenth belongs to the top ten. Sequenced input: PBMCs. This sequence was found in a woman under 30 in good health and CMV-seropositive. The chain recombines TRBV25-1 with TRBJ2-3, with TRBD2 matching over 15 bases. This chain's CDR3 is CASKHTPGLAGGTDTQYF. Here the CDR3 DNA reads TGTGCCAGTAAACATACTCCGGGACTAGCGGGAGGAACAGATACGCAGTATTTT.